The sequence of this TCR beta chain was determined in a study of blood T cell repertoires in COVID-19. About the research overall: The United States, Italy and Spain supplied acute and convalescent COVID-19 samples. PBMCs, B-cell-depleted T cells, or T cells were the source of the cDNA or gDNA that made up the material.

In the authors' methods: From reference gene primer amplification, estimates of nucleated cell counts were derived. Here immunoSEQ multiplex PCR was the method, and the copy in TCRdb shows in-frame clones only, minus some. V, J and clone size derive from that table, while D and trimming were established from the DNA sequence. The sample has around 140,000 clones; around 89% are singletons. Between the trimmed V and J ends, which lost 4 bases and 1 base, there was a span of 11 bases. This CDR3 contains 14 residues. Germline V gives CDR1 SGHRS, CDR2 YFSETQ. The specimen was peripheral blood. This clonotype was sampled from a man aged 45 to 65 with active or convalescent COVID-19. The rearrangement uses TRBV5-1 and TRBJ1-1; D gene ambiguous. The CDR3, as DNA: TGCGCCAGCAGCCAACAGATTAAGAACACTGAAGCTTTCTTT. Protein: CASSQQIKNTEAFF.